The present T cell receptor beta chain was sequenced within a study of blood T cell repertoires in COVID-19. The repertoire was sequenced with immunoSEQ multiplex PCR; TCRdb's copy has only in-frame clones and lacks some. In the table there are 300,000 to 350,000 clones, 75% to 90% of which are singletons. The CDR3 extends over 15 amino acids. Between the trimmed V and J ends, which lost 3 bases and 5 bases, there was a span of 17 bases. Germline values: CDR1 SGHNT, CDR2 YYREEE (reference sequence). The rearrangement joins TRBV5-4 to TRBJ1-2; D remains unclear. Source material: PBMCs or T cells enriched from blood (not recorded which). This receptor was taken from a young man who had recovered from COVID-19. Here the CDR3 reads CASSSYMETGYGYTF. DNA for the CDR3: TGTGCCAGCAGCTCGTATATGGAGACGGGGTATGGCTACACCTTC. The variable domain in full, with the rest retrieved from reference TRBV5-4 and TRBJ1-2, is ETGVTQSPTHLIKTRGQQVTLRCSSQSGHNTVSWYQQALGQGPQFIFQYYREEENGRGNFPPRFSGLQFPNYSSELNVNALELDDSALYLCASSSYMETGYGYTFGSGTRLTVV.